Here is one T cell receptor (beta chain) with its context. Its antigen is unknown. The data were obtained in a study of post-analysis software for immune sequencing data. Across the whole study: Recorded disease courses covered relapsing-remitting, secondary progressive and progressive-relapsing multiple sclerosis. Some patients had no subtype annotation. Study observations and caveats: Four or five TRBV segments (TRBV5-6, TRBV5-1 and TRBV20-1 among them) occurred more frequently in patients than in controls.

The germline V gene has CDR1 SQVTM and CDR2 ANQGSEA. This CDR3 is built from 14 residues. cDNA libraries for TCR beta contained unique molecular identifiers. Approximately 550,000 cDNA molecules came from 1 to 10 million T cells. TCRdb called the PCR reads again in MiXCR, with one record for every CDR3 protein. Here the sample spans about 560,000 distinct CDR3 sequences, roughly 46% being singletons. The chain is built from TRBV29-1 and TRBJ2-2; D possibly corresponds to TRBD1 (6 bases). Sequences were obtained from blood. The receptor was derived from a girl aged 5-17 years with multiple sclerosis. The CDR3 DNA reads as TGCAGTGGCCGGGACACTTCGGGCACCGGGGAGCTGTTTTTT. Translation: CSGRDTSGTGELFF.